This T cell receptor beta chain originates from a study of T cell responses to AZD1222 COVID-19 vaccine. The sample holds one count of this clone. Its specificity is not known. The data were produced by immunoSEQ multiplex PCR, yet TCRdb's version contains in-frame clones alone and is incomplete. The repertoire has 100,000 to 150,000 clones, roughly 90% of them found once; the top ten carry about 1.4%. Study-wide points: Donors, mostly white British, included more females; clonal diversity was possibly underestimated. At 160-218 and 743-854, vaccine-associated CD4 TCRs were dominant, and they spanned spike.

The CDR3 extends over 12 amino acids. CDR1 is MNHEY and CDR2 is SVGAGI in the germline V gene. V was shortened by 9 bases and J by 7 bases, with 15 bases between the two germline ends. This TCR derives from an adult in good health. Sequences were derived from peripheral blood, sampled on day 0 of AZD1222 vaccination. V is TRBV6-5 and J is TRBJ1-2; no clear D. The CDR3 sequence: CASAGGTSGYTF. In DNA form, the CDR3 reads TGTGCCAGTGCGGGCGGTACGAGTGGCTACACCTTC.